The present entry profiles one T cell receptor beta chain with its context. The data derive from a study of shared clonotypes between healthy human individuals. Clones were sequenced by immunoSEQ multiplex PCR, and TCRdb holds only the in-frame ones, with some missing. The data show about 1.4 million clones, roughly 96% seen once. Germline loops: CDR1 WSHSY, CDR2 SAAADI. The CDR3 runs to 11 residues. The V and J ends lost 8 bases and 2 bases respectively, with 7 bases between them. What was sequenced was naive CD4+ T cells sorted from blood. Subset defined: CD45RA+ positively selected. The sequence came from a man aged 25-45 years in good health. The genes are TRBV10-2 and TRBJ2-7; TRBD2 might be the D (6 bases). CDR3 in amino acids: CASGGTYEQYF. CDR3 DNA sequence: TGCGCCAGCGGGGGGACCTACGAGCAGTACTTC.